This entry lists 11 T cell receptor beta chains sequenced from one sample in a study of monozygotic twins with inflammatory bowel disease (dated by TCRdb to the late 2010s). The library came from 5' RACE. The sequencing machine was an Illumina HiSeq 2500. TCRdb reprocessed the reads and lists each CDR3 protein sequence as a single entry, with no DNA. This sample's records show under 150,000 distinct CDR3 sequences. Of the sample, less than 2.5% falls within the top ten clones. Sequenced input: blood. The receptors come from a human donor with ulcerative colitis or Crohn's disease, or a healthy co-twin of an affected twin (not recorded which).

This chain joins TRBV12-3 or TRBV12-4 and TRBJ1-1; the D gene TCRdb calls, TRBD1, cannot be checked with no DNA. This CDR3 region has 15 residues. This chain's CDR3 is CASSFFGFGGTEAFF.

The rearrangement joins TRBV10-3 to TRBJ2-7; TCRdb's D gene call, TRBD1, goes unchecked for lack of DNA. CDR3 length: 19 residues. CDR1 is ENHRY, CDR2 SYGVKD, per germline. The CDR3 loop reads CAISASGTGETPRGYEQYF.

This rearrangement joins TRBV20-1 to TRBJ1-5; TCRdb reports TRBD1, a call that lacks DNA to check it against. Germline lookup yields CDR1 DFQATT and CDR2 SNEGSKA (reference sequence). The CDR3 runs 13 residues. The CDR3 loop reads CSARDVPGQPQHF.

This sequence joins TRBV4-3 and TRBJ2-3. The length of the CDR3 is 16 residues. CDR1 LGHNA and CDR2 YSLEER come from the germline V gene. This CDR3 is CASSQAADPSTDTQYF.

This chain connects TRBV5-1 to TRBJ2-5. This CDR3 is built from 13 residues. The V gene's germline CDR1 is SGHRS and CDR2 YFSETQ. CDR3 sequence: CASSRYGQETQYF.

The V call is TRBV20-1, the J call TRBJ2-5; TCRdb indicates TRBD1, and absent DNA this call remains unverified. The length of the CDR3 is 13 residues. CDR1 and CDR2 (germline): DFQATT, SNEGSKA (reference sequence). The CDR3 region is CSPGSGIGETQYF.

The chain is built from TRBV28 and TRBJ2-2; TCRdb reports TRBD1, a call that lacks DNA to check it against. Germline-derived CDR1 and CDR2 are MDHEN and SYDVKM. CDR3 length: 15 residues. The CDR3 sequence: CASIMDRGVGGELFF.

Here the CDR3 reads CASSYVGTATDTQYF. V gene TRBV6-5 combines with J gene TRBJ2-3; the TCRdb D gene call, TRBD1, has no DNA to confirm it. This CDR3 spans 15 amino acids. Germline V lookup: CDR1 MNHEY, CDR2 SVGAGI.

This chain uses TRBV6-1 with TRBJ1-5; TCRdb calls TRBD1, which cannot be checked without DNA. Germline V lookup: CDR1 MNHNS, CDR2 SASEGT. This CDR3 spans 15 amino acids. The CDR3 sequence is CASSGDSHFNQPQHF.

The rearrangement joins TRBV7-6 to TRBJ2-5; the TCRdb D gene call, TRBD1, has no DNA to confirm it. The CDR3 loop spans 15 amino acids. Germline loops: CDR1 SGHVS, CDR2 FNYEAQ. This CDR3 is CASSIPGGAKETQYF.

The chain couples TRBV5-1 to TRBJ1-1; there is no DNA to check the TCRdb D call of TRBD1. CDR3 length equals 15 residues. Germline lookup yields CDR1 SGHRS and CDR2 YFSETQ. The CDR3: CASSSTTGGFTEAFF.